This T cell receptor beta chain was identified during a study of blood T cell repertoires in COVID-19. Study at large: Whether acute or convalescent, the COVID-19 samples came from the United States, Italy and Spain. The cDNA or gDNA used as material had been derived from T cells, B-cell-depleted T cells, or PBMCs.

This CDR3 contains 13 residues. The ends were cut back, 3 bases at V and 0 bases at J, with 5 bases in the middle. Germline V gives CDR1 MGHRA, CDR2 YSYEKL. Original data processing: Estimated nucleated cell counts came from reference gene primer amplification. TCRdb's copy holds only in-frame clones and misses some; the assay was immunoSEQ multiplex PCR. V, J and clone size reflect that table, while D and trimming were determined from the DNA. Of 100,000 or so clones in the sample, 81% were seen once. The genes are TRBV4-1 and TRBJ1-1; D is undetermined. The sequence derives from a human donor in a cohort sampled during active COVID-19. The sequenced sample consisted of peripheral blood. This chain's CDR3 is CASSHYVNTEAFF. CDR3 nucleotide sequence: TGCGCCAGCAGCCACTACGTGAACACTGAAGCTTTCTTT.